Listed below are T cell receptor beta chains from one sample, sequenced in a study of Tregs in tolerant kidney transplant recipients. The data were produced by immunoSEQ multiplex PCR, yet TCRdb's version contains in-frame clones alone and is incomplete. The sample records tens of thousands of clones, just over 90% being singletons. Input material: CD8+ T cells from blood. The source is a human donor in good health. Each CDR3 is given with its conserved first and last residue. The D gene is left open where the match is weak. For some rows the clone size is stated as once, few or many, or as a class when expanded; others skip it.

clone size | D gene | J gene | V gene | CDR3 protein | CDR3 DNA
- | - | TRBJ1-5 | TRBV2 | CASSEAAGRNQPQHF | TGTGCCAGCAGTGAAGCTGCAGGCCGCAATCAGCCCCAGCATTTT
- | - | TRBJ1-2 | TRBV27 | CATYKGIYGYTF | TGTGCCACCTACAAGGGGATCTATGGCTACACCTTC
- | - | TRBJ1-3 | TRBV4-1 | CASSHQEDTIYF | TGCGCCAGCAGCCATCAGGAGGACACCATATATTTT
- | - | TRBJ1-2 | TRBV27 | CASSPGVLWDGYTF | TGTGCCAGCAGCCCGGGAGTCCTTTGGGATGGCTACACCTTC
once | - | TRBJ2-7 | TRBV25-1 | CASSEGRVSYEQYF | TGTGCCAGCAGTGAAGGCAGGGTTAGCTACGAGCAGTACTTC
- | - | TRBJ2-7 | TRBV7-8 | CASSLAESYEQYF | TGTGCCAGCAGCTTAGCCGAATCCTACGAGCAGTACTTC
- | - | TRBJ1-1 | TRBV18 | CASSLTGEGNTEAFF | TGTGCCAGCTCCCTAACCGGGGAGGGGAACACTGAAGCTTTCTTT
few | TRBD1 | TRBJ2-7 | TRBV4-1 | CASSQVGTGPYEQYF | TGCGCCAGCAGCCAAGTCGGGACAGGGCCCTACGAGCAGTACTTC
- | TRBD1 | TRBJ2-1 | TRBV6-5 | CASSYLTGGDYNEQFF | TGTGCCAGCAGTTACCTTACAGGGGGAGACTACAATGAGCAGTTCTTC
once | - | TRBJ2-3 | TRBV19 | CASRGGGTDTQYF | TGTGCCAGTAGGGGCGGAGGGACAGATACGCAGTATTTT